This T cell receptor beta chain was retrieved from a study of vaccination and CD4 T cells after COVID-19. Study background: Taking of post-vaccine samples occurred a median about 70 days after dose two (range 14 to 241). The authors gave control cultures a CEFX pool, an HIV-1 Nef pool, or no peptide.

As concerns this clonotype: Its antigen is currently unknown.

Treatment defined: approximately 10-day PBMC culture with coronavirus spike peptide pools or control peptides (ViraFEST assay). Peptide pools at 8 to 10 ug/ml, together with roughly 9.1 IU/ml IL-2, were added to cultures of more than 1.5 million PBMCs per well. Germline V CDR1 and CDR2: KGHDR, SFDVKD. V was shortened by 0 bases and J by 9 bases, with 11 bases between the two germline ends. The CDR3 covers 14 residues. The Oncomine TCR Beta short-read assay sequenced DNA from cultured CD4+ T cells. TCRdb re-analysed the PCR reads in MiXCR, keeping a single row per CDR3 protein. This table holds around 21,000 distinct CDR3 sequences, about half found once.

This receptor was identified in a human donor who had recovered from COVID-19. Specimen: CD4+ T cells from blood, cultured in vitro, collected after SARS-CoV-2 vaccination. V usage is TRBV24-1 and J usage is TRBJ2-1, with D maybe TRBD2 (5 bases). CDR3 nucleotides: TGTGCCACCAGTGATTTGCTGGGGAGTCCTGAGCAGTTCTTC. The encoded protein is CATSDLLGSPEQFF.